The clone carrying this TCR beta chain was recorded at least ten times. Antigen unknown. Between the trimmed V and J ends, which lost 5 bases and 9 bases, there was a span of 26 bases. This CDR3 contains 17 residues. Germline CDR1 and CDR2: MNHNS and SASEGT. Time point noted: newly diagnosed GD, antithyroid drugs for less than 3 months. With RNA extracted from PBMCs as input, the TCR library was made. A blood draw put around 9.1 milliliters of peripheral blood into EDTA tubes. Researchers made TCR beta libraries by using iRepertoire HTBI primers and running Arm-PCR on CDR3 regions. TCRdb itself ran the multiplex PCR reads through MiXCR, one entry per CDR3 protein. Of a few hundred thousand distinct CDR3 sequences listed, roughly 12% are singletons. The sample belongs to a study of regulatory T cells in long-lasting Graves disease. Study observations and caveats: Persistent disease preferred TRBV28, TRBJ1-2 and TRBJ2-5; new disease, TRBV20-1 and TRBJ2-1.

This same sample was also taken into another study, of T cells in Graves' hyperthyroidism and ophthalmopathy. According to that study: Hyperthyroidism, newly diagnosed and lasting under 2 months, affected patients aged 18 to 65.

The chain carries TRBV6-1 and TRBJ2-1, with TRBD2 as a possible D gene (6 bases). This receptor was obtained from a woman under 30 with Graves disease. This material consisted of peripheral blood mononuclear cells (PBMCs), taken at new diagnosis, from a patient treated with antithyroid drugs. The CDR3 DNA reads TGTGCCAGCAGTCAACCCCGCTACCGGGGACTCGGGAGTGAGCAGTTCTTC. It encodes CASSQPRYRGLGSEQFF.